A selection of T cell receptor beta chains follows, all from one sample in a study of blood T cells in healthy people across ages. TCRdb called the 5' RACE reads again in MiXCR, with one record for every CDR3 protein. The sample lists 650,000 to 700,000 distinct CDR3 sequences, 32% occurring once. The sample consisted of blood. The receptors derive from a woman of 80 years or more in good health. Each CDR3 is given without its conserved first and last residue. D genes are given only for firm matches. Rows may omit the clone size; those that give it use once, few, many or a size class.

d_gene,abundance,len,v_gene,j_gene,CDR3aa
.,few,9,TRBV12-3/TRBV12-4,TRBJ1-1,ASSKETEAF
.,many,9,TRBV6-1,TRBJ2-3,ASSDRDTQY
.,many,15,TRBV6-5,TRBJ2-1,ASSYVGQRNSYNEQF
TRBD2,.,11,TRBV7-2,TRBJ2-3,ASSPQRGDTQY
TRBD1,.,13,TRBV7-2,TRBJ1-5,ASSRTGSDNQPQH
.,.,10,TRBV29-1,TRBJ1-1,SVLRGGTEAF
TRBD1,.,13,TRBV4-2,TRBJ1-6,ASSQEKTGNSPLH
TRBD1,.,12,TRBV6-6,TRBJ1-1,ASSGHTGGPEAF
.,few,11,TRBV7-2,TRBJ1-2,ASSLSAVYGYT
TRBD1,.,14,TRBV7-3,TRBJ2-2,ASGPWGTANTGELF
.,.,11,TRBV30,TRBJ2-3,AWSVTDPDTQY
.,.,12,TRBV5-1,TRBJ2-3,ASSLGTLGDTQY
.,many,14,TRBV9,TRBJ1-4,ASSGAGGGHAEKLF